This T cell receptor beta chain is drawn from a study of vaccination and CD4 T cells after COVID-19. Study-wide background: Nasal swab PCR had detected SARS-CoV-2 in convalescent patients, 9 or 10 mild and one severe. A CEFX pool, an HIV-1 Nef pool, or else no peptide went into the control cultures.

Treatment specified: approximately 10-day PBMC culture with coronavirus spike peptide pools or control peptides (ViraFEST assay). Positive SARS-CoV-2 PCR tests in convalescent patients dated from March to December 2020, pre-Alpha, Beta and Delta. With the Oncomine TCR Beta short-read assay, DNA from cultured CD4+ T cells was sequenced. MiXCR was run by TCRdb on the PCR reads, yielding one entry per CDR3 protein. The top ten hold 45% to 50% of the sample, which has about 6,300 distinct CDR3 sequences, about three quarters seen once. In regard to this clonotype: Its specificity is unknown.

This clonotype was sampled from a human donor who had recovered from COVID-19. Specimen: CD4+ T cells from blood, cultured in vitro.

The CDR3 is CSARAGLAGGRYNEQFF. CDR3 in DNA: TGCAGTGCTAGAGCTGGGCTAGCGGGGGGTCGCTACAATGAGCAGTTCTTC. The chain links TRBV20-1 to TRBJ2-1; 11 bases agree with TRBD2. CDR1 and CDR2 from the germline V gene are DFQATT and SNEGSKA (reference sequence). V dropped 1 base and J dropped 3; count of bases not matched to a gene: 8. This CDR3 has 17 residues.